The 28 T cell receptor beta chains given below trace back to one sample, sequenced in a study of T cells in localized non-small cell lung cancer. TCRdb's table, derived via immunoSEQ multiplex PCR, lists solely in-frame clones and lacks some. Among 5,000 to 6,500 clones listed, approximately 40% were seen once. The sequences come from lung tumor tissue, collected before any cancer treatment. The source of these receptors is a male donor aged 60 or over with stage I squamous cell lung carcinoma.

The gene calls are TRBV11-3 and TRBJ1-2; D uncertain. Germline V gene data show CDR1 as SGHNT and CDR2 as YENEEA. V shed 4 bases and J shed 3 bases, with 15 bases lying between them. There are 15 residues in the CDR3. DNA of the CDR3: TGTGCCAGCAGCTCCGGTTCCGGTGGCGACTATGGCTACACCTTC. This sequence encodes CASSSGSGGDYGYTF.

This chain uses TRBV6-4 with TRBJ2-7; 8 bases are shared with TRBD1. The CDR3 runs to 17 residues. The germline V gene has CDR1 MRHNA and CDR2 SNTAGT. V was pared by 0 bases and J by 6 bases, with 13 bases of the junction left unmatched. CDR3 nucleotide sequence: TGTGCCAGCAGTGACTCAGCATCCGGGACAGGCATTTTCGAGCAGTACTTC. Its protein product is CASSDSASGTGIFEQYF.

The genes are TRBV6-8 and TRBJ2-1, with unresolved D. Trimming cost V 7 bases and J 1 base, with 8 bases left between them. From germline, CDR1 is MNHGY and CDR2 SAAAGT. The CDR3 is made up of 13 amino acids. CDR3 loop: CASNARSYNEQFF. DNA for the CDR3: TGTGCCAGCAATGCGAGATCCTACAATGAGCAGTTCTTC.

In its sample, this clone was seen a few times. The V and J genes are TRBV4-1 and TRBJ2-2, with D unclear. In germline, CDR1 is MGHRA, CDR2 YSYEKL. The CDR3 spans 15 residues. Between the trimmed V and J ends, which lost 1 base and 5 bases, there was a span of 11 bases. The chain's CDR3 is CASSQVQIGTGELFF. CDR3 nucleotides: TGCGCCAGCAGCCAAGTACAAATAGGGACCGGGGAGCTGTTTTTT.

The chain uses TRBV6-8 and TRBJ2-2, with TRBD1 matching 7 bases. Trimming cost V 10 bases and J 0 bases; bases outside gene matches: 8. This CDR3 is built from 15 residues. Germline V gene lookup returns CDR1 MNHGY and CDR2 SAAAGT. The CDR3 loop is CAIKTGTANTGELFF. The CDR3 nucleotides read TGTGCCATCAAAACTGGGACAGCGAACACCGGGGAGCTGTTTTTT.

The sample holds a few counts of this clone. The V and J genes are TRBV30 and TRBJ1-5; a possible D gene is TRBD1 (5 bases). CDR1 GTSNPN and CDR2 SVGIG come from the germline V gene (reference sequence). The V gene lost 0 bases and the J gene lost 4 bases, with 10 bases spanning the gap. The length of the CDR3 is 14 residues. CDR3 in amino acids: CAWSVFRGNQPQHF. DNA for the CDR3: TGTGCCTGGAGTGTCTTTCGGGGGAATCAGCCCCAGCATTTT.

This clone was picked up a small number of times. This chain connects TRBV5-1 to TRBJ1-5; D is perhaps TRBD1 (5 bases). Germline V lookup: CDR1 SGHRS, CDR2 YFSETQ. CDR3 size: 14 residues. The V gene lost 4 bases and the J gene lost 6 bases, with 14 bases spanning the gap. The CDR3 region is CASSQDRGFQPQHF. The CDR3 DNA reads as TGCGCCAGCAGCCAAGATCGGGGGTTTCAGCCCCAGCATTTT.

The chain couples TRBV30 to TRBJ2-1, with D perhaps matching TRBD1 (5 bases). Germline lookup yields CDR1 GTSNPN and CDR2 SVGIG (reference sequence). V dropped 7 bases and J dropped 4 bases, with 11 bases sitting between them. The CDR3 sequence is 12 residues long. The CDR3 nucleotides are TGTGCCTCTTCCAGACAGTACAATGAGCAGTTCTTC. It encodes CASSRQYNEQFF.

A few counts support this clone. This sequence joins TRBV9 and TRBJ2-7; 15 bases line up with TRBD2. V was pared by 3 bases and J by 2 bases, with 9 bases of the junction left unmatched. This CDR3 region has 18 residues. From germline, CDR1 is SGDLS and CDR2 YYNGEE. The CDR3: CASSAGTSGGLSPYEQYF. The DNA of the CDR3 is TGTGCCAGCAGCGCGGGGACTAGCGGGGGGCTCTCCCCCTACGAGCAGTACTTC.

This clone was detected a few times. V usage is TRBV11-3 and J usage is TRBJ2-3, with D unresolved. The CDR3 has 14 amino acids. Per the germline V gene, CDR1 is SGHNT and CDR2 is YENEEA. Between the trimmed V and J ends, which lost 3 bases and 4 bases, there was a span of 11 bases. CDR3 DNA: TGTGCCAGCAGCTTGGTGGTCACCGCAGATACGCAGTATTTT. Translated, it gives CASSLVVTADTQYF. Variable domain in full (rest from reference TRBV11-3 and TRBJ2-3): EAGVVQSPRYKIIEKKQPVAFWCNPISGHNTLYWYLQNLGQGPELLIRYENEEAVDDSQLPKDRFSAERLKGVDSTLKIQPAELGDSAVYLCASSLVVTADTQYFGPGTRLTVL.

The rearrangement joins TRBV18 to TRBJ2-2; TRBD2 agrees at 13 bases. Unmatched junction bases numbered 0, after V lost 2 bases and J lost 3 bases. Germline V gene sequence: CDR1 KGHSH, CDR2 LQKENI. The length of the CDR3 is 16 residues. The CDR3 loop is CASSPGLAGDTGELFF. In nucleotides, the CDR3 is TGTGCCAGCTCACCAGGACTAGCGGGGGACACCGGGGAGCTGTTTTTT.

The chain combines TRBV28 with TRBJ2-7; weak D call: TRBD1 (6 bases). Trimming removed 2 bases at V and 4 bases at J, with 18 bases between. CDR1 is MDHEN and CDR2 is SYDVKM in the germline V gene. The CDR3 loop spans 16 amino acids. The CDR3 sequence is CASSLPRDTLEYEQYF. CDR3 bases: TGTGCCAGCAGTTTACCCCGGGACACGCTGGAATACGAGCAGTACTTC.

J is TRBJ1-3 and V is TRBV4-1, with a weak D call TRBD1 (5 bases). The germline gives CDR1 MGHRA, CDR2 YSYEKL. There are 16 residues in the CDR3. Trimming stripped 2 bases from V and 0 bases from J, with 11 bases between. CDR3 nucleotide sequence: TGCGCCAGCAGCCAACCGTGGGGCGGCTCTGGAAACACCATATATTTT. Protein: CASSQPWGGSGNTIYF.

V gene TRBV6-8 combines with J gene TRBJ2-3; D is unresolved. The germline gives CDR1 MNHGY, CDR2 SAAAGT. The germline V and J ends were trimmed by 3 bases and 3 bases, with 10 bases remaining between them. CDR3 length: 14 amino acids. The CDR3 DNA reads TGTGCCAGCAGTTATGGCCATAATACAGATACGCAGTATTTT. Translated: CASSYGHNTDTQYF.

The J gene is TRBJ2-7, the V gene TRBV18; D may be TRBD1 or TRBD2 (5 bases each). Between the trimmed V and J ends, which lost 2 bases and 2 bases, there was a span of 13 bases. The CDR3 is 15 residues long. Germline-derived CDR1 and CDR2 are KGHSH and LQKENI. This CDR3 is CASSPGSRGPYEQYF. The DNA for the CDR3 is TGTGCCAGCTCACCAGGGTCTCGGGGCCCCTACGAGCAGTACTTC.

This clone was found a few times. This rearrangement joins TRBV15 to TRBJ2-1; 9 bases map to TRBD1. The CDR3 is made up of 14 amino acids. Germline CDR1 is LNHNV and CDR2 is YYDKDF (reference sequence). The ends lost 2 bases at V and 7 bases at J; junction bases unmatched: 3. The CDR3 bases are TGTGCCACCAGCAGACGGACAGGGGAAAATGAGCAGTTCTTC. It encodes CATSRRTGENEQFF.

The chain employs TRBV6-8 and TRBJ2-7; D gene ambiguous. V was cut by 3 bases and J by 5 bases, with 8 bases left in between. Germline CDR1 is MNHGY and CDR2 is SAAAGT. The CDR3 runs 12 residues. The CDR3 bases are TGTGCCAGCAGTTATATAAGGGACGAGCAGTACTTC. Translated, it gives CASSYIRDEQYF.

The CDR3 nucleotides are TGTGCCAGCTCACCACCGAACTCGGGAAGACCCGGTTCCCGGTACTTC. The encoded protein is CASSPPNSGRPGSRYF. This rearrangement joins TRBV18 to TRBJ2-5, with a tentative D call TRBD2 (5 bases). The CDR3 totals 16 residues. Trimming stripped 0 bases from V and 13 bases from J, with 24 bases between. CDR1 and CDR2 (germline): KGHSH, LQKENI.

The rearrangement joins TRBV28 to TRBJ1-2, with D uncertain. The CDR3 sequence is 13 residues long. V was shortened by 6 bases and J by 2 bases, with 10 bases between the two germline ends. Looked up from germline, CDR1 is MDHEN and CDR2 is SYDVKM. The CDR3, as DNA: TGTGCCAGCAGGATTCAGTCCAACTATGGCTACACCTTC. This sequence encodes CASRIQSNYGYTF.

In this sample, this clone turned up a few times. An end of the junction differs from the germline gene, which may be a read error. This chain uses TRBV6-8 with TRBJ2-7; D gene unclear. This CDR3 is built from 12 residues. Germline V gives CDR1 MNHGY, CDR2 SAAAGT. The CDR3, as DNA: TGTGCCATCAGTGTGGAAGCGCGCGAGCAGTACTTC. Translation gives CAISVEAREQYF.

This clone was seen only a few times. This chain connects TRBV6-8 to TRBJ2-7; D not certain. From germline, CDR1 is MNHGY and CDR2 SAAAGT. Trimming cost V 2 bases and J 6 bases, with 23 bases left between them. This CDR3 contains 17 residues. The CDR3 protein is CASSYTPAQAPPLEQYF. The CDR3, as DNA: TGTGCCAGCAGTTACACCCCTGCGCAGGCCCCCCCCCTCGAGCAGTACTTC.

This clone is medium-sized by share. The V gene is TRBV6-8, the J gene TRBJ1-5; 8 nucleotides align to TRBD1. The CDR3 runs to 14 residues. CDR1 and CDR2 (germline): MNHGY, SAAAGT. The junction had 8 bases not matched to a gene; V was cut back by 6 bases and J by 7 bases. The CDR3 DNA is TGTGCCAGCAGGGTTCGGACAGGGTGGCAGCCCCAGCATTTT. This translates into CASRVRTGWQPQHF.

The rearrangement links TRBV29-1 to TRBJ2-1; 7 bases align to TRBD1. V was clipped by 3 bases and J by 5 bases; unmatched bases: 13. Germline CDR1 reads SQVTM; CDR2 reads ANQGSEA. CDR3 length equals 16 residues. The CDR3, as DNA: TGCAGCGTTGATGGGCACAGGGGTGGGTTCAACAATGAGCAGTTCTTC. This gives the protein CSVDGHRGGFNNEQFF.

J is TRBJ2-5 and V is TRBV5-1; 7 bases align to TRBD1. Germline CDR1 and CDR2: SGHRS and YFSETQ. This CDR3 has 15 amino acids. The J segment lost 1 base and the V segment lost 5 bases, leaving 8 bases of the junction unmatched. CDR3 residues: CASRLTGTVQETQYF. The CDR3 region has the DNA TGCGCCAGCAGACTTACGGGGACAGTCCAAGAGACCCAGTACTTC. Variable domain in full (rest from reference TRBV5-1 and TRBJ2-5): KAGVTQTPRYLIKTRGQQVTLSCSPISGHRSVSWYQQTPGQGLQFLFEYFSETQRNKGNFPGRFSGRQFSNSRSEMNVSTLELGDSALYLCASRLTGTVQETQYFGPGTRLLVL.

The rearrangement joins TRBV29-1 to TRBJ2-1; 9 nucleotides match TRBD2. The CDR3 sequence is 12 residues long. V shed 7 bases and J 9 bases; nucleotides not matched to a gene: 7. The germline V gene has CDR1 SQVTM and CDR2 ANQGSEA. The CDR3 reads CSALLAGIEQFF. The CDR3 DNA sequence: TGCAGCGCCCTCCTAGCGGGGATTGAGCAGTTCTTC.

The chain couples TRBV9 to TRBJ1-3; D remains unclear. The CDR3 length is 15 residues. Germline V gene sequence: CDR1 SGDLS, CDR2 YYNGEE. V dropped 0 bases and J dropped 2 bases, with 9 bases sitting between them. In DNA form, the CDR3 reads TGTGCCAGCAGCGTAGATCCGGGCCCTGGAAACACCATATATTTT. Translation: CASSVDPGPGNTIYF.

CDR3 bases: TGTGCCACCAGCAGGGGGGGGACAGGGGTTATCGAGCAGTACTTC. Amino acid sequence: CATSRGGTGVIEQYF. This chain links TRBV15 with TRBJ2-7, with 10 bases lining up with TRBD1. This CDR3 is 15 amino acids long. Germline CDR1 is LNHNV and CDR2 is YYDKDF (reference sequence). V was pared by 3 bases and J by 6 bases, with 8 bases of the junction left unmatched.

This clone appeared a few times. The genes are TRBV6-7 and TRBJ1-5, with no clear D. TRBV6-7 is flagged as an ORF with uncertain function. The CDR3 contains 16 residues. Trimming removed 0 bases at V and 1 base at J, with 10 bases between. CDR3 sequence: CASSYSSAVSNQPQHF. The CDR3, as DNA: TGTGCCAGCAGTTACTCCAGCGCGGTAAGCAATCAGCCCCAGCATTTT.